These 19 T cell receptor beta chains were sequenced from one sample in a study of control samples from healthy donors and cancer patients. TCRdb's table, derived via immunoSEQ multiplex PCR, lists solely in-frame clones and lacks some. Of around 200,000 clones in the sample, just under 95% were seen once. The sequencing sample was made of blood. These receptors originate from a man in his fifties or sixties in good health.

The chain joins TRBV5-1 to TRBJ1-1; a possible D gene is TRBD1 (6 bases). This CDR3 comprises 15 residues. Germline loops: CDR1 SGHRS, CDR2 YFSETQ. V lost 5 bases and J 0 bases, leaving 14 bases between the germline ends. The chain's CDR3 is CASRSGAELNTEAFF. Here the CDR3 DNA reads TGCGCCAGCAGATCGGGGGCAGAATTGAACACTGAAGCTTTCTTT.

V gene TRBV5-6 combines with J gene TRBJ1-6; D is unresolved. Trimming stripped 1 base from V and 8 bases from J, with 7 bases between. The CDR3 has 13 amino acids. In germline, CDR1 is SGHDT, CDR2 YYEEEE. The CDR3 region is CASSLNVDSPLHF. CDR3 DNA: TGTGCCAGCAGCTTGAACGTGGATTCACCCCTCCACTTT.

The chain combines TRBV10-3 with TRBJ1-2; TRBD1 matches 7 bases. This CDR3 spans 14 amino acids. The germline V gene encodes CDR1 ENHRY and CDR2 SYGVKD. V lost 10 bases and J lost 0; bases outside the gene matches: 8. CDR3 DNA sequence: TGTGCCACCCTACTACAGGGGTCTAACTATGGCTACACCTTC. Its translation: CATLLQGSNYGYTF.

The V call is TRBV27, the J call TRBJ2-7; no firm D call. Germline CDR1 is MNHEY and CDR2 is SMNVEV (reference sequence). Trimming removed 3 bases from V and 0 bases from J, with 3 bases in between. The CDR3 has 12 amino acids. DNA of the CDR3: TGTGCCAGCAGTTTCCACTCCTACGAGCAGTACGTC. Translated: CASSFHSYEQYV.

The rearrangement uses TRBV6-5 and TRBJ2-1; 10 positions agree with TRBD2. The CDR3 loop spans 14 amino acids. Germline V gene lookup returns CDR1 MNHEY and CDR2 SVGAGI. Trimming at V came to 6 bases and at J to 8 bases, leaving 7 bases not matched to a gene. In DNA form, the CDR3 reads TGTGCCAGCAGGAGCGGGGGGGCCGTAGATGAGCAGTTCTTC. It specifies CASRSGGAVDEQFF.

The CDR3 bases are TGTGCCACCAGTGAGGACAGGGATCGCGGCTACACCTTC. It encodes CATSEDRDRGYTF. The V gene is TRBV24-1, the J gene TRBJ1-2, with 8 bases matching TRBD1. The CDR3 extends over 13 amino acids. The V gene's germline CDR1 is KGHDR and CDR2 SFDVKD. V shed 4 bases and J 8 bases; nucleotides not matched to a gene: 5.

This clone occurred once. V usage is TRBV28 and J usage is TRBJ2-1; 10 nucleotides line up with TRBD2. The CDR3 extends over 15 amino acids. CDR1 is MDHEN and CDR2 is SYDVKM in the germline V gene. J was trimmed by 12 bases and V by 3 bases; bases with no gene match: 11. DNA for the CDR3: TGTGCCAGCAGTTTGGCGGCTAGCGGGGGAGCTTCGCAGTTCTTC. As protein: CASSLAASGGASQFF.

The rearrangement joins TRBV6-5 to TRBJ2-2, with D possibly being TRBD2 (6 bases). CDR1 MNHEY and CDR2 SVGAGI come from the germline V gene. This CDR3 region has 14 residues. V was shortened by 8 bases and J by 1 base, with 11 bases between the two germline ends. The CDR3 coding sequence is TGTGCCAGCCGGGGGACCTTGAACACCGGGGAGCTGTTTTTT. Its protein product is CASRGTLNTGELFF.

This clone appeared once. V gene TRBV5-1 combines with J gene TRBJ2-7; TRBD1 agrees at 7 bases. This CDR3 is 14 amino acids long. After removal of 2 bases from V and 4 bases from J, the junction contained 6 bases not matched to a gene. CDR1 and CDR2 (germline): SGHRS, YFSETQ. CDR3: CASSFPGQTYEQYF. CDR3 nucleotides: TGCGCCAGCAGCTTTCCGGGACAGACTTACGAGCAGTACTTC. Full variable domain (remainder filled in from reference TRBV5-1 and TRBJ2-7): KAGVTQTPRYLIKTRGQQVTLSCSPISGHRSVSWYQQTPGQGLQFLFEYFSETQRNKGNFPGRFSGRQFSNSRSEMNVSTLELGDSALYLCASSFPGQTYEQYFGPGTRLTVT.

The chain combines TRBV6-6 with TRBJ2-3; no firm D call. V was pared by 2 bases and J by 0 bases, with 3 bases between. CDR3 length: 13 amino acids. Germline V lookup: CDR1 MNHNY, CDR2 SVGAGI (reference sequence). The CDR3 sequence: CASSYASTDTQYF. The CDR3 region has the DNA TGTGCCAGCAGTTACGCCAGCACAGATACGCAGTATTTT.

Only one count was recorded for this clone. This chain links TRBV5-1 with TRBJ2-1, with 11 bases that match TRBD2. The CDR3 loop spans 15 amino acids. The germline V gene has CDR1 SGHRS and CDR2 YFSETQ. The junction had 7 bases not matched to a gene; V was cut back by 5 bases and J by 6 bases. CDR3 nucleotide sequence: TGCGCCAGCAGTTTTACTAGCGGGGGTCCCAATGAGCAGTTCTTC. Its protein product is CASSFTSGGPNEQFF.

This clone appeared once. The chain links TRBV19 to TRBJ2-1; 7 bases map to TRBD1. Per the germline V gene, CDR1 is LNHDA and CDR2 is SQIVND (reference sequence). V trimming: 5 bases; J trimming: 0 bases; junction bases outside the gene matches: 4. The length of the CDR3 is 15 residues. In DNA form, the CDR3 reads TGTGCCAGTAGTTCCGGGACAGCCTCCTACAATGAGCAGTTCTTC. Amino acids: CASSSGTASYNEQFF. Full variable domain (outside the CDR3, taken from reference TRBV19 and TRBJ2-1): DGGITQSPKYLFRKEGQNVTLSCEQNLNHDAMYWYRQDPGQGLRLIYYSQIVNDFQKGDIAEGYSVSREKKESFPLTVTSAQKNPTAFYLCASSSGTASYNEQFFGPGTRLTVL.

This chain uses TRBV3-1 (or the pseudogene TRBV3-2) with TRBJ2-7; 8 bases fit TRBD1. Trimming removed 4 bases from V and 7 bases from J; junction bases left unmatched: 6. Germline values: CDR1 LGHDT, CDR2 YNNKEL (reference sequence). The CDR3 length is 13 residues. The CDR3 region is CASSLRTGNEQYV. CDR3 nucleotide sequence: TGTGCCAGCAGCCTCCGGACAGGGAATGAGCAGTACGTC.

This chain joins TRBV7-3 and TRBJ2-1; 7 nucleotides line up with TRBD1. V dropped 5 bases and J dropped 8; count of bases not matched to a gene: 12. The CDR3 contains 15 residues. CDR1 and CDR2 from the germline V gene are SGHTA and FQGTGA. The CDR3 here is CASSPAPDRAYEQFF. The CDR3 region has the DNA TGTGCCAGCAGCCCCGCGCCCGACAGGGCATATGAGCAGTTCTTC.

V gene TRBV19 combines with J gene TRBJ1-5, with TRBD1 as a possible D gene (5 bases). Trimming took off 3 bases at V and 7 bases at J, with 13 bases between the two ends. The CDR3 runs 14 residues. Germline loops: CDR1 LNHDA, CDR2 SQIVND (reference sequence). The CDR3: CASSIGGKDQPQHF. CDR3 DNA sequence: TGTGCCAGTAGTATCGGGGGGAAGGACCAGCCCCAGCATTTT.

The chain uses TRBV27 and TRBJ2-3, with TRBD1 as a possible D gene (5 bases). V lost 6 bases and J 3 bases, leaving 10 bases between the germline ends. The CDR3 runs 13 residues. Germline assignment: CDR1 MNHEY and CDR2 SMNVEV (reference sequence). In DNA form, the CDR3 reads TGTGCCAGCAGGCTAACAGGTACAGATACGCAGTATTTT. This encodes CASRLTGTDTQYF.

The chain combines TRBV10-3 with TRBJ1-6, with D maybe TRBD1 (5 bases). Trimming left V 2 bases short and J 0 bases short, with 8 bases between. The CDR3 loop spans 16 amino acids. Germline V gene lookup returns CDR1 ENHRY and CDR2 SYGVKD. CDR3 nucleotides: TGTGCCATCAGTGAGGGGGGGGGCTCCTATAATTCACCCCTCCACTTT. This encodes CAISEGGGSYNSPLHF.

This rearrangement joins TRBV19 to TRBJ1-1; D is unresolved. CDR1 LNHDA and CDR2 SQIVND come from the germline V gene (reference sequence). The length of the CDR3 is 16 residues. The V gene lost 3 bases and the J gene lost 5 bases, with 19 bases spanning the gap. The CDR3, as DNA: TGTGCCAGTAGTATTGCGGCAGGTATTATAGGGACTGAAGCTTTCTTT. Residues: CASSIAAGIIGTEAFF.

The chain recombines TRBV20-1 with TRBJ1-1, with a weak D call TRBD1 (6 bases). The CDR3 extends over 15 amino acids. V lost 3 bases and J 1 base, leaving 15 bases between the germline ends. Germline-derived CDR1 and CDR2 are DFQATT and SNEGSKA (reference sequence). This CDR3 is CSASQPSRGNTEAFF. In DNA, the CDR3 is TGCAGTGCTAGTCAACCTTCCAGGGGGAACACTGAAGCTTTCTTT.